These 15 T cell receptor beta chains originate from one sample sequenced in a study of cytomegalovirus exposure and HLA in healthy donors. 60 Vbeta and 13 Jbeta primers were used in PCR. TCRdb's copy holds only in-frame clones and misses some; the assay was immunoSEQ multiplex PCR. Of tens of thousands of clones listed, about 79% were seen once; the top ten hold approximately 3.9%. Sequences were obtained from PBMCs. The receptor set was obtained from a man aged 45-65 years in good health and CMV-seronegative.

Here the CDR3 DNA reads TGTGCCAGCAATCCGGGACAGGGGGCCGGGGAGCTGTTTTTT. Translating it yields CASNPGQGAGELFF. This chain connects TRBV6-1 to TRBJ2-2; 11 bases agree with TRBD1. CDR1 and CDR2 (germline): MNHNS, SASEGT. V was clipped by 7 bases and J by 6 bases; unmatched bases: 4. CDR3 length: 14 residues.

This clone is a singleton in its sample. The chain combines TRBV7-6 with TRBJ2-7, with 14 bases lining up with TRBD2. This CDR3 is built from 16 residues. J gave up 2 bases and V 5 bases, and 5 bases lay outside the gene matches. From germline, CDR1 is SGHVS and CDR2 FNYEAQ. CDR3 residues: CASSPGLAGVTYEQYF. The CDR3 DNA reads TGTGCCAGCAGCCCGGGACTAGCGGGAGTTACCTACGAGCAGTACTTC. The complete variable domain, with remaining parts taken from reference TRBV7-6 and TRBJ2-7, reads GAGVSQSPRYKVTKRGQDVALRCDPISGHVSLYWYRQALGQGPEFLTYFNYEAQQDKSGLPNDRFSAERPEGSISTLTIQRTEQRDSAMYRCASSPGLAGVTYEQYFGPGTRLTVT.

The V gene is TRBV6-4, the J gene TRBJ2-1; 10 bases align to TRBD2. CDR3 size: 14 residues. Looked up from germline, CDR1 is MRHNA and CDR2 is SNTAGT. J was trimmed by 3 bases and V by 4 bases; bases with no gene match: 0. The CDR3 region is CASSGTSGYNEQFF. In nucleotides, the CDR3 is TGTGCCAGCAGTGGGACTAGCGGCTACAATGAGCAGTTCTTC.

CDR3 sequence reads: CASSLGSGMGSYEQYF. CDR3 nucleotide sequence: TGTGCCAGCAGCTTAGGTAGCGGGATGGGATCCTACGAGCAGTACTTC. The genes are TRBV7-2 and TRBJ2-7, with 8 positions matching TRBD2. This CDR3 contains 16 residues. CDR1 is SGHTA, CDR2 FQGNSA, per germline. The ends lost 1 base at V and 1 base at J; junction bases unmatched: 6.

The chain couples TRBV7-3 to TRBJ2-7, with D tentatively TRBD2 (6 bases). V was shortened by 2 bases and J by 0 bases, with 23 bases between the two germline ends. CDR3 size: 19 residues. Per the germline V gene, CDR1 is SGHTA and CDR2 is FQGTGA. The CDR3, as DNA: TGTGCCAGCAGCTTAGGACTAACATGGACCGGGGAATCCTCCTACGAGCAGTACTTC. The encoded protein is CASSLGLTWTGESSYEQYF. The full variable domain, rest sourced from reference TRBV7-3 and TRBJ2-7, is GAGVSQTPSNKVTEKGKYVELRCDPISGHTALYWYRQSLGQGPEFLIYFQGTGAADDSGLPNDRFFAVRPEGSVSTLKIQRTERGDSAVYLCASSLGLTWTGESSYEQYFGPGTRLTVT.

The chain combines TRBV19 with TRBJ2-2, with 7 bases aligning to TRBD2. The CDR3 has 15 residues. Germline V gene lookup returns CDR1 LNHDA and CDR2 SQIVND (reference sequence). V lost 6 bases, J lost 4 bases, and 8 bases stayed unmatched. CDR3 DNA sequence: TGTGCCAGTAGCCAATCGGGAGGTGTCACCGGGGAGCTGTTTTTT. It yields the protein CASSQSGGVTGELFF. Full variable domain (missing parts from reference TRBV19 and TRBJ2-2): DGGITQSPKYLFRKEGQNVTLSCEQNLNHDAMYWYRQDPGQGLRLIYYSQIVNDFQKGDIAEGYSVSREKKESFPLTVTSAQKNPTAFYLCASSQSGGVTGELFFGEGSRLTVL.

The rearrangement uses TRBV5-4 and TRBJ1-1; D possibly corresponds to TRBD1 (6 bases). The germline V gene encodes CDR1 SGHNT and CDR2 YYREEE (reference sequence). V was trimmed by 3 bases and J by 6 bases, leaving 18 bases between them. The CDR3 is 15 amino acids. CDR3 amino acids: CASSSRGGRLPEAFF. Here the CDR3 DNA reads TGTGCCAGCAGCTCACGCGGGGGGCGATTACCTGAAGCTTTCTTT. Full variable domain (missing parts from reference TRBV5-4 and TRBJ1-1): ETGVTQSPTHLIKTRGQQVTLRCSSQSGHNTVSWYQQALGQGPQFIFQYYREEENGRGNFPPRFSGLQFPNYSSELNVNALELDDSALYLCASSSRGGRLPEAFFGQGTRLTVV.

This rearrangement joins TRBV6-5 to TRBJ2-3; 10 nucleotides agree with TRBD2. From germline, CDR1 is MNHEY and CDR2 SVGAGI. CDR3 length: 14 amino acids. V lost 6 bases to trimming and J lost 5 bases; unmatched junction nucleotides: 5. CDR3 in DNA: TGTGCCAGCAGCCGTCTAGCGGGAGAAGATACGCAGTATTTT. It yields the protein CASSRLAGEDTQYF.

This clone was recorded once. The J gene is TRBJ2-1, the V gene TRBV27; 9 bases agree with TRBD2. This CDR3 region has 15 residues. With 2 bases clipped from V and 7 bases from J, the junction kept 6 bases outside the gene matches. CDR1 and CDR2 (germline): MNHEY, SMNVEV (reference sequence). DNA of the CDR3: TGTGCCAGCAGTTTAGGGGTAGCGGGAGTAAATGAGCAGTTCTTC. This encodes CASSLGVAGVNEQFF.

The V and J genes are TRBV5-4 and TRBJ2-1; TRBD1 might be the D (8 bases). V was cut by 0 bases and J by 0 bases, with 13 bases left in between. The CDR3 runs 17 residues. Per germline, CDR1 SGHNT and CDR2 YYREEE (reference sequence). CDR3 nucleotide sequence: TGTGCCAGCAGCTTGGGACAGGGGAGGGGCTCCTACAATGAGCAGTTCTTC. Translated: CASSLGQGRGSYNEQFF.

This rearrangement joins TRBV11-2 to TRBJ2-1; a possible D gene is TRBD2 (7 bases). The V and J ends lost 2 bases and 7 bases respectively, with 18 bases between them. Germline V gene lookup returns CDR1 SGHAT and CDR2 FQNNGV. The CDR3 runs to 16 residues. The CDR3 DNA follows: TGTGCCAGCAGCTTATTGGCGGGGGCTATTGGTAATGAGCAGTTCTTC. It encodes CASSLLAGAIGNEQFF.

This clone was observed a few times. The V gene is TRBV28, the J gene TRBJ1-5, with D hard to call. Germline CDR1 reads MDHEN; CDR2 reads SYDVKM. The length of the CDR3 is 13 residues. V shed 5 bases and J shed 6 bases, with 11 bases lying between them. The CDR3 here is CASSRRVLQPQHF. CDR3 coding DNA: TGTGCCAGCAGTCGACGGGTCCTTCAGCCCCAGCATTTT.

This clone was counted between two and nine times. The chain carries TRBV5-5 and TRBJ2-1; 11 bases agree with TRBD2. V gave up 4 bases and J gave up 8 bases; unmatched junction bases: 5. Germline V gives CDR1 SGHKS, CDR2 YYEKEE (reference sequence). The CDR3 runs 14 residues. As DNA, the CDR3 is TGTGCCAGCAGCGTTAGCGGGAGGGGCCATGAGCAGTTCTTC. Translating gives CASSVSGRGHEQFF.

The rearrangement joins TRBV29-1 to TRBJ2-2, with 8 bases lining up with TRBD2. This CDR3 spans 17 amino acids. The germline V gene has CDR1 SQVTM and CDR2 ANQGSEA. Trimming removed 1 base from V and 3 bases from J; junction bases left unmatched: 10. The CDR3: CSVEAWGTGGDTGELFF. The CDR3 nucleotides are TGCAGCGTTGAAGCCTGGGGAACGGGAGGGGACACCGGGGAGCTGTTTTTT.

V usage is TRBV7-9 and J usage is TRBJ1-1, with 8 bases that match TRBD1. V was clipped by 5 bases and J by 0 bases; unmatched bases: 5. Germline V gene data show CDR1 as SEHNR and CDR2 as FQNEAQ (reference sequence). The CDR3 is 15 amino acids. CDR3 protein: CASSPRTGLNTEAFF. The CDR3 nucleotides are TGTGCCAGCAGCCCGAGGACAGGGTTGAACACTGAAGCTTTCTTT.